A single sample is the source of the 31 T cell receptor beta chains below, sequenced in a study of blood T cell repertoires in COVID-19. Some clones are missing from TCRdb's copy, which holds only in-frame ones; the method was immunoSEQ multiplex PCR. Seen here are around 270,000 clones, roughly 89% observed once, and the top ten hold about 0.8%. Sequencing was carried out using peripheral blood. These receptors were taken from a man aged 25-45 years with acute or convalescent COVID-19.

Comment on this clone: Distinct nucleotide sequences in the sample also encode this CDR3. The V and J genes are TRBV7-9 and TRBJ1-2; D is unresolved. V was cut by 2 bases and J by 0 bases, with 7 bases left in between. Germline loops: CDR1 SEHNR, CDR2 FQNEAQ (reference sequence). The CDR3 has 14 residues. The CDR3 sequence: CASSLTGANYGYTF. The CDR3 DNA is TGTGCCAGCAGCTTAACGGGTGCTAACTATGGCTACACCTTC.

The V and J genes are TRBV6-6 and TRBJ1-5, with D perhaps matching TRBD1 (6 bases). Germline V gene sequence: CDR1 MNHNY, CDR2 SVGAGI (reference sequence). Trimming pared 4 bases from V and 4 bases from J, leaving 14 bases between. The CDR3 runs 15 residues. CDR3 sequence: CASSSTPGENQPQHF. The CDR3 DNA reads as TGTGCCAGCAGTTCCACCCCAGGGGAGAATCAGCCCCAGCATTTT.

V gene TRBV6-5 combines with J gene TRBJ2-7; perhaps TRBD2 as D (6 bases). The V end was cut by 6 bases, the J end by 5 bases, with 17 bases between. The germline V gene has CDR1 MNHEY and CDR2 SVGAGI. The CDR3 runs to 14 residues. The CDR3 sequence: CASSFSLASHEQYF. CDR3 coding DNA: TGTGCCAGCAGCTTCTCTCTAGCGTCCCACGAGCAGTACTTC.

The rearrangement links TRBV10-1 to TRBJ2-2, with D possibly TRBD2 on 6 matching bases. V was cut by 0 bases and J by 6 bases, with 8 bases left in between. Germline CDR1 WNHNN, CDR2 SYGVQD (reference sequence). The CDR3 covers 14 residues. This CDR3 reads CASSESAGSGELFF. Here the CDR3 DNA reads TGCGCCAGCAGTGAGTCCGCGGGGTCCGGGGAGCTGTTTTTT.

The V and J genes are TRBV7-2 and TRBJ1-2; the match to TRBD1 covers 11 bases. CDR1 is SGHTA, CDR2 FQGNSA, per germline. The CDR3 has 15 amino acids. Germline trimming cut 4 bases from V and 8 bases from J; bases unmatched to any gene: 9. In nucleotides, the CDR3 is TGTGCCAGCAGCTCGCAGGACAGGGGGCTAGAGGGCTACACCTTC. It codes for CASSSQDRGLEGYTF.

DNA for the CDR3: TGTGCCAGCAGTTTAAGTTTCAGTGCTAACTATGGCTACACCTTC. Its translation is CASSLSFSANYGYTF. The rearrangement uses TRBV5-5 and TRBJ1-2; D gene ambiguous. Per germline, CDR1 SGHKS and CDR2 YYEKEE (reference sequence). The CDR3 consists of 15 residues. Deletions cut 5 bases from V and 0 bases from J, with 14 bases between.

This clone was seen just once. The chain couples TRBV11-3 to TRBJ2-1, with D possibly matching TRBD2 (6 bases). This CDR3 has 16 amino acids. The V end was cut by 5 bases, the J end by 5 bases, with 19 bases between. The germline CDR1 and CDR2 sequences are SGHNT and YENEEA. The CDR3 sequence: CASSPNGRGPNNEQFF. The CDR3 nucleotides read TGTGCCAGCAGCCCCAACGGGCGGGGCCCAAACAATGAGCAGTTCTTC.

V and J are TRBV29-1 and TRBJ2-2, with D possibly being TRBD1 (6 bases). CDR1 and CDR2 from the germline V gene are SQVTM and ANQGSEA. Trimming took 7 bases from V and 6 from J, leaving 12 bases between them. CDR3 length: 12 amino acids. The CDR3 spells CSARRGAGELFF. The CDR3 nucleotides read TGCAGCGCGCGCAGGGGAGCCGGGGAGCTGTTTTTT.

This chain joins TRBV5-6 and TRBJ1-2; the D gene is possibly TRBD1 (5 bases). The CDR3 has 13 residues. V lost 6 bases to trimming and J lost 8 bases, with 17 bases between them. CDR1 is SGHDT and CDR2 is YYEEEE in the germline V gene. CDR3 bases: TGTGCCAGCACATTCCAAGGAGGGACCGGCTACACCTTC. Its translation: CASTFQGGTGYTF.

This chain uses TRBV11-2 with TRBJ1-1, with D maybe TRBD1 (6 bases). Germline CDR1 SGHAT, CDR2 FQNNGV. The CDR3 has 14 residues. V was trimmed by 7 bases and J by 4 bases, leaving 16 bases between them. CDR3 in DNA: TGTGCCAGCATGGGACAACAAATGGGCACTGAAGCTTTCTTT. Protein product: CASMGQQMGTEAFF.

V is TRBV7-9 and J is TRBJ2-1; the D gene is possibly TRBD1 (5 bases). This CDR3 is 12 amino acids long. V shed 2 bases and J shed 9 bases, with 8 bases lying between them. From germline, CDR1 is SEHNR and CDR2 FQNEAQ (reference sequence). CDR3 nucleotides: TGTGCCAGCAGCTTAACAGGATTTGAGCAGTTCTTC. This translates into CASSLTGFEQFF. Full variable domain (outside the CDR3, taken from reference TRBV7-9 and TRBJ2-1): DTGVSQNPRHKITKRGQNVTFRCDPISEHNRLYWYRQTLGQGPEFLTYFQNEAQLEKSRLLSDRFSAERPKGSFSTLEIQRTEQGDSAMYLCASSLTGFEQFFGPGTRLTVL.

This chain uses TRBV6-5 with TRBJ1-6; a possible D gene is TRBD1 (6 bases). Germline V gives CDR1 MNHEY, CDR2 SVGAGI. V dropped 5 bases and J dropped 3 bases, with 8 bases sitting between them. CDR3 length: 14 residues. CDR3 in amino acids: CASSTGYYNSPLHF. DNA of the CDR3: TGTGCCAGCAGTACAGGGTACTATAATTCACCCCTCCACTTT.

The genes are TRBV28 and TRBJ1-5; D remains unclear. Per the germline V gene, CDR1 is MDHEN and CDR2 is SYDVKM. This CDR3 spans 12 amino acids. The ends were cut back, 3 bases at V and 7 bases at J, with 7 bases in the middle. The DNA of the CDR3 is TGTGCCAGCAGTTTCGAGTACCAGCCCCAGCATTTT. Translation: CASSFEYQPQHF.

The chain couples TRBV6-5 to TRBJ1-3; a possible D gene is TRBD1 (5 bases). The germline V gene has CDR1 MNHEY and CDR2 SVGAGI. The CDR3 spans 16 residues. The V end was cut by 4 bases, the J end by 0 bases, with 13 bases between. This CDR3 is CASSSVGDFSGNTIYF. In nucleotides, the CDR3 is TGTGCCAGCAGTTCTGTCGGGGACTTCTCTGGAAACACCATATATTTT.

The rearrangement uses TRBV14 and TRBJ2-7, with D perhaps TRBD1 (5 bases). Germline CDR1 SGHDN, CDR2 FVKESK. Trimming cost V 5 bases and J 2 bases, with 16 bases left between them. This CDR3 comprises 15 residues. Written as DNA, the CDR3 is TGTGCCAGCAGCTTAAGTCTTCCAGGGACCTACGAGCAGTACTTC. This codes for CASSLSLPGTYEQYF. Based on the CDR3 plus reference TRBV14 and TRBJ2-7, the full variable domain is EAGVTQFPSHSVIEKGQTVTLRCDPISGHDNLYWYRRVMGKEIKFLLHFVKESKQDESGMPNNRFLAERTGGTYSTLKVQPAELEDSGVYFCASSLSLPGTYEQYFGPGTRLTVT.

The V and J genes are TRBV5-1 and TRBJ1-1; perhaps TRBD1 as D (5 bases). V lost 4 bases to trimming and J lost 11 bases, with 24 bases between them. The V gene's germline CDR1 is SGHRS and CDR2 YFSETQ. CDR3 size: 15 residues. CDR3 sequence: CASSIRAGQGGRAFF. DNA for the CDR3: TGCGCCAGCAGCATACGGGCGGGGCAGGGCGGTCGGGCTTTCTTT.

J is TRBJ1-1 and V is TRBV3-1 (or the pseudogene TRBV3-2), with 7 bases identical to TRBD1. CDR1 and CDR2 (germline): LGHDT, YNNKEL (reference sequence). The length of the CDR3 is 15 residues. Losses at the gene ends were 2 bases for V and 3 bases for J; bases not matched to a gene: 6. The CDR3 loop reads CASSQRGRGDTEAFF. CDR3 coding DNA: TGTGCCAGCAGCCAACGCGGCAGGGGGGACACTGAAGCTTTCTTT.

V is TRBV28 and J is TRBJ1-6; weak D call: TRBD1 (6 bases). Germline-derived CDR1 and CDR2 are MDHEN and SYDVKM. V lost 5 bases, J lost 10 bases, and 15 bases lay in between. This CDR3 is 14 amino acids long. CDR3 sequence: CASSLRQAGSPLHF. In nucleotides, the CDR3 is TGTGCCAGCAGTCTCCGACAGGCCGGGTCACCCCTCCACTTT.

The chain is built from TRBV28 and TRBJ1-1; possibly TRBD1 for D (5 bases). Trimming removed 8 bases at V and 5 bases at J, with 12 bases between. CDR1 and CDR2 (germline): MDHEN, SYDVKM. CDR3 length: 12 amino acids. CDR3 DNA sequence: TGTGCCAGCCGGACGGGGGGGACTGAAGCTTTCTTT. Translated, it gives CASRTGGTEAFF.

The rearrangement links TRBV30 to TRBJ2-5, with 8 bases fitting TRBD2. With 2 bases clipped from V and 5 bases from J, the junction kept 7 bases outside the gene matches. Germline loops: CDR1 GTSNPN, CDR2 SVGIG (reference sequence). This CDR3 has 14 amino acids. The CDR3 bases are TGTGCCTGGAGTCTTGAGCGGGGGATGGAGACCCAGTACTTC. Its protein product is CAWSLERGMETQYF.

This chain connects TRBV11-2 to TRBJ1-5; D remains unclear. Trimming stripped 5 bases from V and 7 bases from J, with 15 bases between. From germline, CDR1 is SGHAT and CDR2 FQNNGV. This CDR3 spans 14 amino acids. This chain's CDR3 is CASSLNVRGQPQHF. CDR3 sequence (DNA): TGTGCCAGCAGCCTCAATGTCCGGGGACAGCCCCAGCATTTT.

This clone was detected only once. The rearrangement links TRBV19 to TRBJ2-5; TRBD1 agrees at 9 bases. Unmatched junction bases numbered 6, after V lost 9 bases and J lost 4 bases. Germline CDR1 reads LNHDA; CDR2 reads SQIVND (reference sequence). The CDR3 totals 13 residues. The CDR3 here is CASRDRDLETQYF. The CDR3 DNA is TGTGCCAGCAGGGACAGGGATTTAGAGACCCAGTACTTC.

The rearrangement uses TRBV7-8 and TRBJ2-3; tentative D call: TRBD2 (5 bases). V lost 0 bases and J lost 2, with 9 bases in between. The CDR3 runs 15 residues. Germline V gene data show CDR1 as SGHVS and CDR2 as FQNEAQ. CDR3 loop: CASSLAAEDTDTQYF. The CDR3 DNA reads as TGTGCCAGCAGCTTAGCAGCGGAAGACACAGATACGCAGTATTTT.

This clone was detected once. The CDR3 region has the DNA TGCGCCAGCACCTGGACAGGGGGTTATGAAAAACTGTTTTTT. Translated: CASTWTGGYEKLFF. This chain uses TRBV5-1 with TRBJ1-4; TRBD1 matches 10 bases. The germline V gene has CDR1 SGHRS and CDR2 YFSETQ. J lost 6 bases, V lost 6 bases, and 5 bases had no gene match. The CDR3 runs to 14 residues.

The count of this clone is one. V is TRBV19 and J is TRBJ1-2; TRBD1 matches at 9 bases. The CDR3 consists of 13 residues. The germline gives CDR1 LNHDA, CDR2 SQIVND (reference sequence). V lost 10 bases and J lost 1; bases outside the gene matches: 4. CDR3 sequence (DNA): TGTGCCACCACAGGGGGCAATAACTATGGCTACACCTTC. As protein: CATTGGNNYGYTF.

V usage is TRBV12-5 and J usage is TRBJ2-4; possible D gene TRBD2, 6 bases. V dropped 5 bases and J dropped 9 bases, with 23 bases sitting between them. This CDR3 region has 16 residues. Germline CDR1 is LGHNT and CDR2 is FRNRAP. The CDR3 sequence: CASGPSLGSGESIQYF. CDR3 bases: TGTGCTAGTGGTCCGAGCCTGGGATCGGGGGAAAGCATTCAGTACTTC.

V is TRBV7-8 and J is TRBJ1-3; D may be TRBD1 (6 bases). Germline V gene lookup returns CDR1 SGHVS and CDR2 FQNEAQ. Trimming cost V 5 bases and J 3 bases, with 11 bases left between them. The CDR3 length is 14 residues. CDR3 amino acids: CASSRTVFGNTIYF. In DNA form, the CDR3 reads TGTGCCAGCAGCCGGACAGTCTTTGGAAACACCATATATTTT.

This sequence joins TRBV28 and TRBJ1-2; the match to TRBD1 covers 8 bases. The CDR3 sequence is 13 residues long. Looked up from germline, CDR1 is MDHEN and CDR2 is SYDVKM. V was clipped by 6 bases and J by 3 bases; unmatched bases: 3. The CDR3, as DNA: TGTGCCAGCAGGACACAGGGGGACTATGGCTACACCTTC. It yields the protein CASRTQGDYGYTF.

This chain connects TRBV10-1 to TRBJ2-7; TRBD2 might be the D (7 bases). Deletions cut 4 bases from V and 0 bases from J, with 13 bases between. This CDR3 has 15 residues. Germline values: CDR1 WNHNN, CDR2 SYGVQD (reference sequence). CDR3 coding DNA: TGCGCCAGCAGTGCGGCGGGGGCCAGCTCCTACGAGCAGTACTTC. Residues: CASSAAGASSYEQYF.

This clone was counted once. The V call is TRBV2, the J call TRBJ2-7, with D perhaps TRBD1 (6 bases). Germline V gene lookup returns CDR1 SNHLY and CDR2 FYNNEI. This CDR3 is built from 14 residues. Trimming left V 10 bases short and J 0 bases short, with 16 bases between. CDR3 sequence reads: CATTYDRSSYEQYF. DNA of the CDR3: TGTGCCACCACCTACGACAGGAGCTCCTACGAGCAGTACTTC.

The chain links TRBV28 to TRBJ2-3; TRBD1 agrees at 9 bases. The CDR3 covers 18 residues. V dropped 2 bases and J dropped 5; count of bases not matched to a gene: 14. CDR1 is MDHEN and CDR2 is SYDVKM in the germline V gene. The CDR3 region has the DNA TGTGCCAGCAGTTTAGCCCTTTTGTGGACAGGGGTAGTAGATACGCAGTATTTT. This codes for CASSLALLWTGVVDTQYF.